The following is a TCR beta chain sequence with its context. Its specificity is not known. A second PCR of 7 to 11 cycles used a sample-barcoded 5' primer and a J-beta primer mix. Every molecule of cDNA carried a tag from a template-switch adaptor with 12 random nucleotides. MiXCR, run by TCRdb on the 5' RACE reads, gives a single entry per CDR3 protein. In the table there are roughly 1.5 million distinct CDR3 sequences, 35% to 45% of which are singletons. The sample belongs to a study of blood T cells in healthy people across ages. Across the study: Per two T cells, template switching captured roughly one barcoded beta molecule. Study results and limitations: Diversity was higher, and naive CD4+ cells more numerous, in long-lived donors than in aged donors.

The CDR3 loop spans 20 amino acids. J was trimmed by 0 bases and V by 3 bases; bases with no gene match: 18. Germline V lookup: CDR1 MNHEY, CDR2 SVGAGI. The rearrangement joins TRBV6-5 to TRBJ2-7; TRBD1 matches at 9 bases. The source material was blood. The TCR sequence derives from a woman between 18 and 30 years old in good health. The CDR3 spells CASSYTSPSRGQGSSYEQYF. The CDR3 DNA is TGTGCCAGCAGTTATACAAGTCCATCCCGGGGACAGGGTAGCTCCTACGAGCAGTACTTC.